This T cell receptor beta chain was recovered during a study of cytomegalovirus exposure and HLA in healthy donors. Sequencing used immunoSEQ multiplex PCR; TCRdb keeps in-frame clones, though not all of them. The data hold some 59,000 clones, with roughly 89% observed a single time. CDR1 is MNHEY, CDR2 SMNVEV, per germline (reference sequence). V trimming: 4 bases; J trimming: 8 bases; junction bases outside the gene matches: 9. This CDR3 region has 14 residues. Sample: PBMCs. This TCR was sampled from a woman aged 18-30 years in good health and CMV-seronegative. This chain connects TRBV27 to TRBJ1-2, with 8 nucleotides matching TRBD1. CDR3 residues: CASSWASGGYGYTF. The CDR3 DNA sequence: TGTGCCAGCAGTTGGGCATCAGGGGGCTACGGCTACACCTTC.